The 27 T cell receptor beta chains below come from one sample, sequenced in a study of breast tumors, draining lymph nodes, adjacent tissues. Axillary draining lymph nodes of breast cancer patients supplied the node samples. MiXCR, run by TCRdb on the multiplex PCR reads, gives a single entry per CDR3 protein. The repertoire holds roughly 120,000 distinct CDR3 sequences, roughly 21% seen once, with around 3.5% in the top ten. Sequencing used axillary lymph node tissue. The origin of the receptors is a female donor with breast cancer. Some clones in this sample may be carry-over from other donors' samples.

The table lists this clonotype with many counts. The chain combines TRBV9 with TRBJ1-2; D remains ambiguous. Germline V gene data show CDR1 as SGDLS and CDR2 as YYNGEE. The CDR3 covers 14 residues. Trimming cost V 4 bases and J 0 bases, with 10 bases left between them. CDR3 in amino acids: CASSIGRANYGYTF. The CDR3 DNA follows: TGTGCCAGCAGCATTGGGAGAGCTAACTATGGCTACACCTTC.

The sample holds a few counts of this clonotype. The rearrangement links TRBV7-3 to TRBJ2-2, with D perhaps TRBD1 (5 bases). Germline lookup yields CDR1 SGHTA and CDR2 FQGTGA. This CDR3 region has 16 residues. The V gene lost 5 bases and the J gene lost 7 bases, with 20 bases spanning the gap. The CDR3 is CASSPGQGAAVGELFF. DNA for the CDR3: TGTGCCAGCAGCCCGGGTCAGGGCGCGGCCGTCGGGGAGCTGTTTTTT.

The genes are TRBV3-1 and TRBJ2-1; TRBD2 matches at 8 bases. In germline, CDR1 is LGHDT, CDR2 YNNKEL (reference sequence). There are 15 residues in the CDR3. V shed 0 bases, J shed 5 bases, and the junction held 3 bases outside the gene matches. CDR3 protein: CASSQDLAGNNEQFF. DNA for the CDR3: TGTGCCAGCAGCCAAGATCTAGCGGGCAACAATGAGCAGTTCTTC.

About this clonotype: This may stem from a read error, because a much larger clone lies one nucleotide away. The chain uses TRBV7-3 and TRBJ2-3; D possibly uses TRBD1 or TRBD2 (6 bases each). V lost 11 bases to trimming and J lost 0 bases, with 18 bases between them. The V gene's germline CDR1 is SGHTA and CDR2 FQGTGA. The CDR3 sequence is 15 residues long. The CDR3 here is CASGGVASSTDTQYF. CDR3 DNA: TGTGCCTCCGGGGGCGTTGCTAGTAGCACAGATACGCAGTATTTT.

This clonotype was observed at least ten times. The chain employs TRBV4-1 and TRBJ1-5; no firm D call. This CDR3 contains 13 residues. Deletions cut 5 bases from V and 7 bases from J, with 12 bases between. The germline CDR1 and CDR2 sequences are MGHRA and YSYEKL. Here the CDR3 reads CASSSNLGQPQHF. The CDR3 DNA reads TGCGCCAGCAGCTCTAATCTTGGGCAGCCCCAGCATTTT.

In its sample, this clonotype was seen many times. V usage is TRBV7-2 and J usage is TRBJ2-5; D remains ambiguous. V was pared by 2 bases and J by 5 bases, with 3 bases between. This CDR3 is built from 11 residues. The germline gives CDR1 SGHTA, CDR2 FQGNSA. The CDR3 nucleotides are TGTGCCAGCAGCTTATACGAGACCCAGTACTTC. It encodes CASSLYETQYF.

The chain joins TRBV6-6 to TRBJ2-1; the D is unclear. The V gene lost 0 bases and the J gene lost 6 bases, with 3 bases spanning the gap. The CDR3 length is 12 residues. Germline V gene lookup returns CDR1 MNHNY and CDR2 SVGAGI (reference sequence). CDR3: CASSYSSNEQFF. DNA of the CDR3: TGTGCCAGCAGTTACTCGAGCAATGAGCAGTTCTTC.

This clonotype was found many times. The V and J genes are TRBV5-6 and TRBJ2-7; D is perhaps TRBD1 or TRBD2 (5 bases each). Per the germline V gene, CDR1 is SGHDT and CDR2 is YYEEEE. The ends were cut back, 3 bases at V and 6 bases at J, with 16 bases in the middle. This CDR3 has 14 amino acids. CDR3 bases: TGTGCCAGCAGCTCCCAACGGGACGCAAGCGAGCAGTACTTC. Translation gives CASSSQRDASEQYF.

This clonotype was seen many times. The chain has TRBV28 and TRBJ2-5, with TRBD1 as a possible D gene (7 bases). Between the trimmed V and J ends, which lost 6 bases and 4 bases, there was a span of 18 bases. CDR3 length: 15 amino acids. CDR1 and CDR2 from the germline V gene are MDHEN and SYDVKM. The CDR3 sequence is CASRSQGGGAETQYF. The CDR3 nucleotides are TGTGCCAGCAGATCCCAGGGGGGCGGTGCAGAGACCCAGTACTTC. The complete variable domain, with remaining parts taken from reference TRBV28 and TRBJ2-5, reads DVKVTQSSRYLVKRTGEKVFLECVQDMDHENMFWYRQDPGLGLRLIYFSYDVKMKEKGDIPEGYSVSREKKERFSLILESASTNQTSMYLCASRSQGGGAETQYFGPGTRLLVL.

In this sample, this clonotype turned up many times. The rearrangement joins TRBV5-4 to TRBJ2-1; D is unresolved. This CDR3 has 15 amino acids. The germline V gene encodes CDR1 SGHNT and CDR2 YYREEE (reference sequence). V was shortened by 3 bases and J by 0 bases, with 10 bases between the two germline ends. The chain's CDR3 is CASSSTQRSYNEQFF. CDR3 in DNA: TGTGCCAGCAGCTCGACCCAACGCTCCTACAATGAGCAGTTCTTC.

Of note for this clonotype: A much larger clone lies one base from this, so it may be a read error. The CDR3 loop is CASGYFQGDQPQHF. The CDR3, as DNA: TGTGCCAGCGGTTACTTCCAGGGTGATCAGCCCCAGCATTTT. The rearrangement links TRBV6-5 to TRBJ1-5, with D perhaps matching TRBD1 (5 bases). Germline V CDR1 and CDR2: MNHEY, SVGAGI. This CDR3 is 14 amino acids long.

This clonotype has only a few counts. This may come from a read error, since a much larger clone is one base off. V is TRBV19 and J is TRBJ2-5; 8 nucleotides align to TRBD2. CDR1 is LNHDA, CDR2 SQIVND, per germline (reference sequence). The CDR3 extends over 15 amino acids. CDR3 loop: CASSIGLAFQEAQYF. Written as DNA, the CDR3 is TGTGCCAGTAGTATAGGACTAGCGTTCCAAGAGGCCCAGTACTTC.

This clonotype was seen at least ten times. V is TRBV12-3 or TRBV12-4 and J is TRBJ2-7; D unresolved. V was pared by 2 bases and J by 3 bases, with 5 bases between. The CDR3 spans 12 residues. The CDR3 spells CASSLLVYEQYF. CDR3 bases: TGTGCCAGCAGTTTACTAGTCTACGAGCAGTACTTC.

With regard to this clonotype: This may be a read error: a much more frequent sequence differs by one nucleotide. The rearrangement links TRBV19 to TRBJ2-1, with 7 bases aligning to TRBD1. There are 16 residues in the CDR3. CDR1 and CDR2 from the germline V gene are LNHDA and SQIVND (reference sequence). V trimming: 5 bases; J trimming: 3 bases; junction bases outside the gene matches: 10. The chain's CDR3 is CASSERPGGSYNEQFF. The CDR3 DNA reads as TGTGCCAGTAGTGAGCGGCCAGGGGGAAGCTACAATGAGCAGTTCTTC.

This clonotype occurred many times. The genes are TRBV7-9 and TRBJ2-2; D gene uncertain. The V and J ends lost 3 bases and 4 bases respectively, with 15 bases between them. The length of the CDR3 is 16 residues. CDR1 and CDR2 (germline): SEHNR, FQNEAQ (reference sequence). CDR3 nucleotide sequence: TGTGCCAGCAGCTTCACCCTGGGTGGGCCCACCGGGGAGCTGTTTTTT. This encodes CASSFTLGGPTGELFF.

This clonotype was counted at least ten times. The V call is TRBV7-6, the J call TRBJ1-3; D is perhaps TRBD1 (5 bases). V dropped 5 bases and J dropped 0 bases, with 11 bases sitting between them. This CDR3 has 15 amino acids. CDR1 is SGHVS, CDR2 FNYEAQ, per germline. This CDR3 is CASSPRGYSGNTIYF. In DNA, the CDR3 is TGTGCCAGCAGCCCACGGGGGTACTCTGGAAACACCATATATTTT.

With regard to this clonotype: The CDR3 ends on some other residue instead of the conserved phenylalanine or tryptophan, so this is likely a read error. The chain links TRBV20-1 to TRBJ2-3; a weak D match, TRBD2 (6 bases). Per the germline V gene, CDR1 is DFQATT and CDR2 is SNEGSKA (reference sequence). The V end was cut by 5 bases, the J end by 6 bases, with 15 bases between. The CDR3 totals 13 residues. For the CDR3, the DNA is TGCAGTGCTGGAGGGCCCTCCACGGATACGCAGTATCTT. It translates to CSAGGPSTDTQYL.

As concerns this clonotype: Possible read error: a much larger clone is one base away. The chain links TRBV18 to TRBJ2-7; 7 bases match TRBD2. Looked up from germline, CDR1 is KGHSH and CDR2 is LQKENI. The CDR3 is 16 amino acids. The CDR3 is CASSPPRREGQYGQYF. CDR3 sequence (DNA): TGTGCCAGCTCACCACCGAGGAGGGAGGGCCAGTACGGGCAGTACTTC.

For this clonotype: This likely comes from a read error, as the CDR3 has no conserved phenylalanine or tryptophan at its end. The V and J genes are TRBV19 and TRBJ1-3; D is perhaps TRBD1 (5 bases). Trimming shortened V by 6 bases and J by 0 bases, and 18 bases separated the two germline ends. CDR3 size: 17 residues. Germline CDR1 LNHDA, CDR2 SQIVND (reference sequence). In DNA, the CDR3 is TGTGCCAGTAGGCCCGGGACGGCCAGAGGCTCTGGAAACACCATATATCTT. The encoded protein is CASRPGTARGSGNTIYL.

Turning to this clonotype: This is likely a read error, given that the CDR3 carries no conserved phenylalanine or tryptophan at its end. This chain connects TRBV5-1 to TRBJ2-5; D possibly corresponds to TRBD2 (5 bases). This CDR3 is built from 13 residues. The germline CDR1 and CDR2 sequences are SGHRS and YFSETQ. V lost 5 bases, J lost 2 bases, and 10 bases lay in between. This chain's CDR3 is CASSRGGQETQYY. The CDR3 DNA is TGCGCCAGCAGTCGGGGTGGACAAGAGACCCAGTACTAC.

The V and J genes are TRBV10-1 and TRBJ2-2; D call uncertain. The CDR3 has 15 amino acids. From germline, CDR1 is WNHNN and CDR2 SYGVQD (reference sequence). V lost 1 base to trimming and J lost 1 base, with 7 bases between them. The CDR3 region is CASSELAGNTGELFF. CDR3 nucleotides: TGCGCCAGCAGTGAGTTGGCAGGGAACACCGGGGAGCTGTTTTTT.

This clonotype showed up many times. V gene TRBV5-1 combines with J gene TRBJ1-2, with 9 positions matching TRBD1. Germline trimming cut 4 bases from V and 3 bases from J; bases unmatched to any gene: 13. Germline V lookup: CDR1 SGHRS, CDR2 YFSETQ. The CDR3 is 17 residues long. Here the CDR3 DNA reads TGCGCCAGCAGCCGAATTACAGGGGGCGGTCCTCACTATGGCTACACCTTC. This translates into CASSRITGGGPHYGYTF. Filled out from reference TRBV5-1 and TRBJ1-2, the complete variable domain reads KAGVTQTPRYLIKTRGQQVTLSCSPISGHRSVSWYQQTPGQGLQFLFEYFSETQRNKGNFPGRFSGRQFSNSRSEMNVSTLELGDSALYLCASSRITGGGPHYGYTFGSGTRLTVV.

The table lists this clonotype with many counts. This sequence joins TRBV19 and TRBJ1-4, with unresolved D. Germline-derived CDR1 and CDR2 are LNHDA and SQIVND (reference sequence). The CDR3 covers 11 residues. Trimming shortened V by 3 bases and J by 7 bases, and 3 bases separated the two germline ends. The CDR3 sequence is CASSIVEKLFF. Here the CDR3 DNA reads TGTGCCAGTAGTATTGTTGAAAAACTGTTTTTT. Drawing the rest from reference TRBV19 and TRBJ1-4, the complete variable domain is DGGITQSPKYLFRKEGQNVTLSCEQNLNHDAMYWYRQDPGQGLRLIYYSQIVNDFQKGDIAEGYSVSREKKESFPLTVTSAQKNPTAFYLCASSIVEKLFFGSGTQLSVL.

The CDR3 nucleotides are TGTGCCAGCAGCCGTGGACAGGGCGGGGCTTTCTTT. It yields the protein CASSRGQGGAFF. The rearrangement joins TRBV12-3 or TRBV12-4 to TRBJ1-1; 8 bases match TRBD1. Trimming cost V 6 bases and J 11 bases; bases outside gene matches: 8. The CDR3 runs to 12 residues.

This clonotype was recorded at least ten times. The chain recombines TRBV20-1 with TRBJ1-6; weak D call: TRBD1 (5 bases). Germline V gene sequence: CDR1 DFQATT, CDR2 SNEGSKA (reference sequence). V lost 0 bases to trimming and J lost 7 bases, with 13 bases between them. CDR3 size: 15 residues. This CDR3 reads CSARDLRGGNSPLHF. The DNA of the CDR3 is TGCAGTGCTAGAGATCTACGGGGGGGGAATTCACCCCTCCACTTT.

About this clonotype: One end of the junction fails to match germline, which may point to a read error. The genes are TRBV2 and TRBJ2-7, with D tentatively TRBD1 (6 bases). This CDR3 has 13 amino acids. The V gene's germline CDR1 is SNHLY and CDR2 FYNNEI. CDR3 nucleotides: TGTGCCCGCACTGGGACAAATTCCTACGAGCCGTACTTC. Its translation: CARTGTNSYEPYF.

The rearrangement links TRBV27 to TRBJ1-2, with 8 bases matching TRBD1. CDR1 is MNHEY, CDR2 SMNVEV, per germline (reference sequence). The CDR3 length is 13 residues. Trimming at V came to 5 bases and at J to 4 bases, leaving 3 bases not matched to a gene. Here the CDR3 reads CASSQTGGYGYTF. The CDR3, as DNA: TGTGCCAGCAGTCAAACAGGGGGCTATGGCTACACCTTC.